One and the same sample provided the 10 T cell receptor beta chains below, sequenced in a study of shared clonotypes between healthy human individuals. TCRdb's copy holds only in-frame clones and misses some; the assay was immunoSEQ multiplex PCR. Among over a million clones, around 97% were seen once, and the ten largest hold roughly 1.2%. The sequenced sample consisted of naive CD4+ T cells sorted from blood. The subset is: CD45RA+ positively selected. Receptors originate from a man aged 25-40 years in good health.

The genes are TRBV7-9 and TRBJ1-3; possible D gene TRBD1, 5 bases. The CDR3 is 15 amino acids. CDR1 is SEHNR and CDR2 is FQNEAQ in the germline V gene (reference sequence). The ends were cut back, 5 bases at V and 0 bases at J, with 11 bases in the middle. The CDR3 protein is CASSPGRSSGNTIYF. The CDR3 DNA sequence: TGTGCCAGCAGCCCGGGACGGAGCTCTGGAAACACCATATATTTT.

The chain carries TRBV7-8 and TRBJ2-1, with 10 nucleotides matching TRBD1. The CDR3 extends over 15 amino acids. V gave up 1 base and J gave up 8 bases; unmatched junction bases: 5. Germline V CDR1 and CDR2: SGHVS, FQNEAQ. In DNA, the CDR3 is TGTGCCAGCAGCTTAGGGGACAGGGGATTCGATGAGCAGTTCTTC. Its translation is CASSLGDRGFDEQFF.

V is TRBV5-1 and J is TRBJ2-1; 8 bases map to TRBD2. In germline, CDR1 is SGHRS, CDR2 YFSETQ. The CDR3 is made up of 14 amino acids. The ends lost 4 bases at V and 3 bases at J; junction bases unmatched: 3. CDR3: CASSAGGLYNEQFF. Here the CDR3 DNA reads TGCGCCAGCAGCGCGGGAGGTCTCTACAATGAGCAGTTCTTC.

The V gene is TRBV7-6, the J gene TRBJ2-2, with D perhaps matching TRBD1 (5 bases). Germline CDR1 SGHVS, CDR2 FNYEAQ. The CDR3 is made up of 14 amino acids. V gave up 4 bases and J gave up 3 bases, with 9 bases separating them. CDR3 bases: TGTGCCAGCAGCTCCCTAGGGGACACCGGGGAGCTGTTTTTT. Encoded protein: CASSSLGDTGELFF.

The chain joins TRBV5-4 to TRBJ1-2, with D possibly being TRBD1 (6 bases). Germline V gene sequence: CDR1 SGHNT, CDR2 YYREEE (reference sequence). CDR3 length: 15 residues. V was shortened by 4 bases and J by 4 bases, with 17 bases between the two germline ends. The CDR3 sequence: CASSDARGTTYGYTF. DNA of the CDR3: TGTGCCAGCAGCGATGCTCGAGGGACAACCTATGGCTACACCTTC.

V gene TRBV7-9 combines with J gene TRBJ2-7, with 7 bases that match TRBD1. There are 14 residues in the CDR3. The germline gives CDR1 SEHNR, CDR2 FQNEAQ (reference sequence). V shed 8 bases, J shed 2 bases, and the junction held 9 bases outside the gene matches. The CDR3 reads CASRGWDSTYEQYF. DNA of the CDR3: TGTGCCAGCCGAGGATGGGACAGTACCTACGAGCAGTACTTC.

This chain joins TRBV10-3 and TRBJ2-1; perhaps TRBD1 as D (6 bases). The CDR3 spans 15 residues. Germline CDR1 and CDR2: ENHRY and SYGVKD. V was pared by 4 bases and J by 6 bases, with 16 bases between. The CDR3 here is CAISVYTGSANEQFF. CDR3 DNA sequence: TGTGCCATCAGTGTTTATACAGGGTCTGCCAATGAGCAGTTCTTC.

The chain couples TRBV27 to TRBJ2-5, with 13 nucleotides matching TRBD2. Germline CDR1 is MNHEY and CDR2 is SMNVEV (reference sequence). The CDR3 has 16 residues. V lost 4 bases, J lost 5 bases, and 7 bases stayed unmatched. The CDR3 reads CASSSRTSGRGETQYF. CDR3 DNA: TGTGCCAGCAGTTCACGGACTAGCGGGAGAGGTGAGACCCAGTACTTC.

This chain connects TRBV7-9 to TRBJ1-1; possibly TRBD1 for D (6 bases). With 5 bases removed from V and 0 bases from J, the gap between germline ends came to 7 bases. The CDR3 has 13 amino acids. Germline lookup yields CDR1 SEHNR and CDR2 FQNEAQ (reference sequence). The CDR3 region has the DNA TGTGCCAGCAGCGGACAGTTGAACACTGAAGCTTTCTTT. Protein product: CASSGQLNTEAFF. The complete variable domain, with remaining parts taken from reference TRBV7-9 and TRBJ1-1, reads DTGVSQNPRHKITKRGQNVTFRCDPISEHNRLYWYRQTLGQGPEFLTYFQNEAQLEKSRLLSDRFSAERPKGSFSTLEIQRTEQGDSAMYLCASSGQLNTEAFFGQGTRLTVV.

This chain connects TRBV5-1 to TRBJ2-2; D tentatively reads TRBD1 or TRBD2 (5 bases each). Per the germline V gene, CDR1 is SGHRS and CDR2 is YFSETQ. Deletions cut 1 base from V and 1 base from J, with 23 bases between. The CDR3 is 20 amino acids. CDR3 residues: CASSLRRGPKTDENTGELFF. CDR3 in DNA: TGCGCCAGCAGCTTGCGACGGGGCCCAAAAACAGATGAGAACACCGGGGAGCTGTTTTTT.